This TCR beta chain stems from a study of metastatic and nonmetastatic thyroid tumors. Study context: Malignant thyroid and benign thyroid patients provided blood and tumor or nodule tissue whose repertoires were compared.

This clone occurred many times. Antigen unknown. Broader study findings: Significantly greater TCR beta diversity was reportedly found in malignant thyroid tumors than in benign nodules (in blood and tumor).

Original analysis: Clinicopathological groups supplied CDR3 differences that were used to build a distant-metastasis classifier for papillary thyroid cancer. TCRdb recomputed clones from the PCR reads via MiXCR. These V and J calls originate from TCRdb's pipeline instead of the authors' own analysis. The profile shows about 14,000 clones, about 12% of them singletons. There were no patients who had received any treatment before thyroid surgery. The V gene's germline CDR1 is SGHTA and CDR2 FQGNSA. CDR3 length: 14 residues. The V gene lost 5 bases and the J gene lost 2 bases, with 10 bases spanning the gap.

Sequencing used blood. This chain joins TRBV7-2 and TRBJ1-5; D may be TRBD1 (6 bases). The TCR comes from a female donor with papillary thyroid cancer or a benign thyroid nodule (not recorded which). Some clones in this sample may be carry-over from other donors' samples. CDR3 protein: CASSLRGRNQPQHF. The CDR3, as DNA: TGTGCCAGCAGCCTCAGGGGTCGCAATCAGCCCCAGCATTTT.